Sequencing of this T cell receptor (beta chain) was carried out in a study of CD8 T cells in ankylosing spondylitis. The study, taken as a whole, reports: Among TCR beta sequences, a motif of several highly homologous variants appeared characteristic of ankylosing spondylitis blood.

Per germline, CDR1 ENHRY and CDR2 SYGVKD. The CDR3 extends over 11 amino acids. Losses at the gene ends were 6 bases for V and 13 bases for J; bases not matched to a gene: 6. One entry per CDR3 protein, called by TCRdb with MiXCR from the 5' RACE reads. The table has approximately 25,000 distinct CDR3 sequences, about a sixth seen once. A note on this clonotype: The antigen is undetermined.

Input material: blood. The sequence came from a male donor with ankylosing spondylitis or in good health (not recorded which). The chain combines TRBV10-3 with TRBJ2-1; 7 bases map to TRBD2. The DNA for the CDR3 is TGTGCCATCAGGAAGGGAGGGACTCAGTTCTTC. Residues: CAIRKGGTQFF.